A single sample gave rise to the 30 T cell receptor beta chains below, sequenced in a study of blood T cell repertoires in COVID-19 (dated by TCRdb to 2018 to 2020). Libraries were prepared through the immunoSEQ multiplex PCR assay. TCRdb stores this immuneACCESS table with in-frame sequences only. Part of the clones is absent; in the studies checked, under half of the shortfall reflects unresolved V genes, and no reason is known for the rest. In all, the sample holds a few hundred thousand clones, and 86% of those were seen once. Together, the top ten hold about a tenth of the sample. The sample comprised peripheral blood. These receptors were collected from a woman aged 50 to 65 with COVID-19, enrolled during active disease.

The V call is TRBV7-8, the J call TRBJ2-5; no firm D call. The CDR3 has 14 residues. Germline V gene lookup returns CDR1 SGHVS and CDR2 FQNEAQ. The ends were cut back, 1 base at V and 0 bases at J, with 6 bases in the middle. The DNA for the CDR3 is TGTGCCAGCAGCTTAGAACTGAACCAAGAGACCCAGTACTTC. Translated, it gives CASSLELNQETQYF.

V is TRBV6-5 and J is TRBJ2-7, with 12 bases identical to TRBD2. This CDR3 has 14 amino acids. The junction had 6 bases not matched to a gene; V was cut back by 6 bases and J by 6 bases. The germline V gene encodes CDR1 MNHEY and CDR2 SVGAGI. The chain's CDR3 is CASRVLAGGVEQYV. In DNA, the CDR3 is TGTGCCAGCAGGGTACTAGCGGGGGGAGTCGAGCAGTACGTC.

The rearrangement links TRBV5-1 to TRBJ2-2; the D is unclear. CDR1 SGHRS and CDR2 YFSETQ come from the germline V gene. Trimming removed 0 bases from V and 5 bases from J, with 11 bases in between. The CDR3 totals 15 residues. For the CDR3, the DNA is TGCGCCAGCAGCTTGGATCATAGATCGACCGGGGAGCTGTTTTTT. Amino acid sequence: CASSLDHRSTGELFF.

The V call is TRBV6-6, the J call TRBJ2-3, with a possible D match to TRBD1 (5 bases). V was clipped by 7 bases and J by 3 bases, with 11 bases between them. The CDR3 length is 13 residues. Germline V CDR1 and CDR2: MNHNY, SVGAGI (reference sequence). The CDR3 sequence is CASNIRQTDTQYF. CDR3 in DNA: TGTGCCAGCAACATTAGACAGACAGATACGCAGTATTTT.

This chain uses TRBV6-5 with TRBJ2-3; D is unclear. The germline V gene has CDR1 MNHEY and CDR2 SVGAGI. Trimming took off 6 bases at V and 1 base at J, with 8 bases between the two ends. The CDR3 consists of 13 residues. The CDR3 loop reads CASRVGRTDTQYF. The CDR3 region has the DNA TGTGCCAGCAGGGTGGGCCGCACAGATACGCAGTATTTT.

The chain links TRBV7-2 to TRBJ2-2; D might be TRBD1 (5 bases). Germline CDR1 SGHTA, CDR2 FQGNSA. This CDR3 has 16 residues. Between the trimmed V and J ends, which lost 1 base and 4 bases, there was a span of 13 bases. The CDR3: CASSLVARVSTGELFF. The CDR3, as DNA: TGTGCCAGCAGCTTAGTTGCCAGGGTGAGCACCGGGGAGCTGTTTTTT.

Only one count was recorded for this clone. The CDR3, as DNA: TGTGCCAGCAGCTTAACAGAGAACACTGAAGCTTTCTTT. It specifies CASSLTENTEAFF. This chain connects TRBV7-2 to TRBJ1-1; D ambiguous. V was cut by 2 bases and J by 1 base, with 5 bases left in between. CDR3 length equals 13 residues. Germline values: CDR1 SGHTA, CDR2 FQGNSA.

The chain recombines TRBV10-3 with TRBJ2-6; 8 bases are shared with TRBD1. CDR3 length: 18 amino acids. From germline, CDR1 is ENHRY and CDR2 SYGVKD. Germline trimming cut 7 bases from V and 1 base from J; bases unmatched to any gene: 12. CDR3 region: CAITTAGGAGSGANVLTF. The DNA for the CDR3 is TGTGCCATCACTACGGCAGGGGGCGCGGGGTCTGGGGCCAACGTCCTGACTTTC.

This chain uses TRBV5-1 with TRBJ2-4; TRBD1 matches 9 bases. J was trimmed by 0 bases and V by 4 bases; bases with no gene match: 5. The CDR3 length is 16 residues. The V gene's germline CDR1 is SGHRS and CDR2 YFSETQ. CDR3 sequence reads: CASSPTGGLAKNIQYF. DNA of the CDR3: TGCGCCAGCAGCCCGACAGGGGGTTTAGCCAAAAACATTCAGTACTTC.

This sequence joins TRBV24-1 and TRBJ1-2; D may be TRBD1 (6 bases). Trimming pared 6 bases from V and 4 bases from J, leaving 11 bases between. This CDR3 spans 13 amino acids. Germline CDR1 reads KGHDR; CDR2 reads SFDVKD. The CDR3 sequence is CATSLGTTYGYTF. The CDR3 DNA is TGTGCCACCAGTCTCGGGACAACCTATGGCTACACCTTC.

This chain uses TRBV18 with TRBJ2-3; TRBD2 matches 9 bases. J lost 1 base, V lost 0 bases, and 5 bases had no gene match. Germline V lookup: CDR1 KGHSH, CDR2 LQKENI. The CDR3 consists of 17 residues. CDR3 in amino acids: CASSPPGAGGGTDTQYF. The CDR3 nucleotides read TGTGCCAGCTCACCACCGGGAGCGGGGGGAGGCACAGATACGCAGTATTTT.

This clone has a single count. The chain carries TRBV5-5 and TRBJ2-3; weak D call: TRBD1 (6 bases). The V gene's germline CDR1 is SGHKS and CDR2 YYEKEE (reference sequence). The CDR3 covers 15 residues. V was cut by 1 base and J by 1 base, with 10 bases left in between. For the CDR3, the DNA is TGTGCCAGCAGCTTGCAGGGGCTTCGCACAGATACGCAGTATTTT. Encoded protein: CASSLQGLRTDTQYF. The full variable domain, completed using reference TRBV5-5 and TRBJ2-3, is DAGVTQSPTHLIKTRGQQVTLRCSPISGHKSVSWYQQVLGQGPQFIFQYYEKEERGRGNFPDRFSARQFPNYSSELNVNALLLGDSALYLCASSLQGLRTDTQYFGPGTRLTVL.

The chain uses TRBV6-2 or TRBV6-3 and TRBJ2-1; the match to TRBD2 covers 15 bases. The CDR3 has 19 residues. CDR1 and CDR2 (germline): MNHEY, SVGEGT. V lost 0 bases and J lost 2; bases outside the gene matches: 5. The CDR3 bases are TGTGCCAGCAGTTACTCGGGGACTAGCGGGGGGAGGACCTACAATGAGCAGTTCTTC. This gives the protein CASSYSGTSGGRTYNEQFF.

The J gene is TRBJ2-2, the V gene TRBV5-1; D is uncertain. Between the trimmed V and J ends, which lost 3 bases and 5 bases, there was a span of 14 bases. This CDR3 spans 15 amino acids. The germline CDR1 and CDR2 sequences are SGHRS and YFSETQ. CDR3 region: CASSSPTEYTGELFF. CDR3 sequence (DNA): TGCGCCAGCAGCTCGCCGACGGAGTATACCGGGGAGCTGTTTTTT.

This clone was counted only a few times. CDR3 DNA sequence: TGCGCCAGCAGCCATCTTCAGGGTAATCAGCCCCAGCATTTT. Amino acids: CASSHLQGNQPQHF. V is TRBV4-1 and J is TRBJ1-5; D might be TRBD1 (5 bases). Trimming removed 3 bases at V and 4 bases at J, with 10 bases between. Germline CDR1 MGHRA, CDR2 YSYEKL. The CDR3 consists of 14 residues.

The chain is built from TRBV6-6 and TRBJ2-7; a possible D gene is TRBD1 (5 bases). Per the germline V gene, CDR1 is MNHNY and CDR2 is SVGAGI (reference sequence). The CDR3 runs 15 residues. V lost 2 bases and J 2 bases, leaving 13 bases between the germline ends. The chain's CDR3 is CASSYGQGETYEQYV. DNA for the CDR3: TGTGCCAGCAGTTACGGGCAGGGCGAGACCTACGAGCAGTACGTC.

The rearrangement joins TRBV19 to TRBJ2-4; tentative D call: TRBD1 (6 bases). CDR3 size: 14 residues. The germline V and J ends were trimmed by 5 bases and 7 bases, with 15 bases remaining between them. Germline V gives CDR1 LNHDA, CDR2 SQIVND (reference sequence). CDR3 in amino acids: CASSPGQSANIQYF. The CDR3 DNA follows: TGTGCCAGTAGTCCGGGACAATCGGCGAACATTCAGTACTTC.

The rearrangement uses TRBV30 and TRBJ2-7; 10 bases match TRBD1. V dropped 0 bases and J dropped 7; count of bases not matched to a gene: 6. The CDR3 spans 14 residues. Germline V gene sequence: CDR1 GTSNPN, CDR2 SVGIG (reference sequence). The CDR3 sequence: CAWSVGTGEEEQYF. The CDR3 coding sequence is TGTGCCTGGAGTGTAGGGACAGGGGAGGAGGAGCAGTACTTC.

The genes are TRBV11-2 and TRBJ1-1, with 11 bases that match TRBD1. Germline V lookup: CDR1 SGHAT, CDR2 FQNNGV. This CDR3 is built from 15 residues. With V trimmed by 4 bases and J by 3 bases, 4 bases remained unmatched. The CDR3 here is CASSSSGQGDTEAFF. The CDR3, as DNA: TGTGCCAGCAGCTCATCGGGACAGGGGGACACTGAAGCTTTCTTT.

The CDR3 nucleotides read TGTGCCAGCAGTGAAGCTCCCCCAGGGCGAAGCCTATTTTTGAACACTGAAGCTTTCTTT. The encoded protein is CASSEAPPGRSLFLNTEAFF. The chain uses TRBV6-1 and TRBJ1-1, with D tentatively TRBD1 (5 bases). Germline CDR1 MNHNS, CDR2 SASEGT. This CDR3 region has 20 residues. The ends were cut back, 0 bases at V and 0 bases at J, with 23 bases in the middle.

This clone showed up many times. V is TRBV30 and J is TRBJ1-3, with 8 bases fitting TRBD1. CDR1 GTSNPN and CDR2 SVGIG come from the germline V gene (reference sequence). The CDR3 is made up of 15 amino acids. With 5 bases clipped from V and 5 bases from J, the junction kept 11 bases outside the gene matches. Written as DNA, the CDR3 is TGTGCCTGGTTGGATTCGGACAGGGTGCGAAACACCATATATTTT. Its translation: CAWLDSDRVRNTIYF.

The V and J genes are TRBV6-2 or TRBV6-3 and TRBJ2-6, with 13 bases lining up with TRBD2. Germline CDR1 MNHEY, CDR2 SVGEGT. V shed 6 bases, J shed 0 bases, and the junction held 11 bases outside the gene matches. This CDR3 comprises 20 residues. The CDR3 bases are TGTGCCAGCAGCCGGCCGGGACTAGCGGGGCGAATCTCTGGGGCCAACGTCCTGACTTTC. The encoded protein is CASSRPGLAGRISGANVLTF.

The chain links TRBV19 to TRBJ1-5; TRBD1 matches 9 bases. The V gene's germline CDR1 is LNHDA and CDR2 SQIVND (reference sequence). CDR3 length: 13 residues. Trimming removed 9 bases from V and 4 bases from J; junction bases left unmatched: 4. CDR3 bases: TGTGCCAGCCAGACAGGGGGTAATCAGCCCCAGCATTTT. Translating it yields CASQTGGNQPQHF.

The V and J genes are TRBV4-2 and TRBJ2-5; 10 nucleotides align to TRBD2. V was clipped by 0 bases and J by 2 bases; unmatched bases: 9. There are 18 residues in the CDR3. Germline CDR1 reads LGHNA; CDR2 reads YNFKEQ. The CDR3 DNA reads TGTGCCAGCAGCCAAGATGGCAGACTAGCGGGTGTACAAGAGACCCAGTACTTC. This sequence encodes CASSQDGRLAGVQETQYF.

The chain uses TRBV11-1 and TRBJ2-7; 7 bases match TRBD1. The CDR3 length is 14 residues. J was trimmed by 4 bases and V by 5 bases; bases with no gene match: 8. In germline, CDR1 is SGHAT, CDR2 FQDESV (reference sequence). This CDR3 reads CASSPGQINYEQYF. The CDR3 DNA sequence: TGTGCCAGCAGCCCGGGACAGATAAATTACGAGCAGTACTTC.

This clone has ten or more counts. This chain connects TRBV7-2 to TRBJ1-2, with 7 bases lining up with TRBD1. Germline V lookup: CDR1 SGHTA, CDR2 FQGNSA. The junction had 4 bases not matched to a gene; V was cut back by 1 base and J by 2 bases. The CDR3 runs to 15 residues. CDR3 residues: CASSLGVTGNYGYTF. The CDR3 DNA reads TGTGCCAGCAGCTTAGGTGTGACAGGGAACTATGGCTACACCTTC.

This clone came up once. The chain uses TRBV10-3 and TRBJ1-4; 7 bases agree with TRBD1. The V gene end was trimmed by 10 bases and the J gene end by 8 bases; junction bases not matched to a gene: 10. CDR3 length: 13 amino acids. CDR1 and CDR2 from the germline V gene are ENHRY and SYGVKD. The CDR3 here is CATRFDRAEKLFF. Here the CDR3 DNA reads TGTGCCACCAGGTTTGACAGGGCCGAAAAACTGTTTTTT.

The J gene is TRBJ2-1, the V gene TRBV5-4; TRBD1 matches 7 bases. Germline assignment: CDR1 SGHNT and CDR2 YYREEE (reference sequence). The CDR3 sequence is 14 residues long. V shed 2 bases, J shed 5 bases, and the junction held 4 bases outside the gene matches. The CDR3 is CASSLQGLDNEQFF. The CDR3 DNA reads TGTGCCAGCAGCTTACAGGGGTTGGACAATGAGCAGTTCTTC.

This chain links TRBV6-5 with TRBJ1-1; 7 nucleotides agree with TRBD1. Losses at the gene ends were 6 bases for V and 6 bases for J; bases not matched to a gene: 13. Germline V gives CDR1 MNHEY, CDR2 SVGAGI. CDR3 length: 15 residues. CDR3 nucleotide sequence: TGTGCCAGCAGCAAAACTGACAGGGAAGGAGCTGAAGCTTTCTTT. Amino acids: CASSKTDREGAEAFF.

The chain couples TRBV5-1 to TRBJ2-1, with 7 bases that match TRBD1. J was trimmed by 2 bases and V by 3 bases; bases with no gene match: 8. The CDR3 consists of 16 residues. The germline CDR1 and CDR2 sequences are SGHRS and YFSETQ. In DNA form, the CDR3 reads TGCGCCAGCAGCTCCCTCCGGGACAGCACCTACAATGAGCAGTTCTTC. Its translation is CASSSLRDSTYNEQFF.